This T cell receptor beta chain derives from a study of T cells in women clearing cervical HPV infection (dated by TCRdb to between 2018 and 2020). About the full investigation: The cases were about 27 women with histologically confirmed HPV16-related CIN3 or worse, and 2 of these cases were invasive cancers. Controls were 25 or so women whose single incident HPV16 infection cleared within 12 months without precancer or cancer developing. Blood from cases was drawn at the visit where the lesion was first identified, while blood from controls was drawn once the infection was no longer detected. Among cases, blood sampling occurred a median of about 150 days after lesion detection, with an interquartile range of about 90 to 230 days. Since only a few of the women had HLA typing available, the possibility that HLA type was acting as a confounder could not be ruled out. The exploratory proof-of-principle case-control study was nested within the Guanacaste HPV Natural History Study in Costa Rica and compared TCR repertoires across cervical HPV16 outcomes. Cases and controls were matched on year of sample collection and on age within five years. Cases had a median age of roughly 35 years compared with 38 for controls, and baseline characteristics showed no significant differences between the groups. In the parent cohort, around 9,800 women aged 18 or older were enrolled in Guanacaste, Costa Rica, during about 1993 to 1994 and then followed for less than nine years. Quality controls consisted of five blinded duplicates per group, for a total of roughly 60 samples made up of approximately 50 participants and around ten replicates. Results the study describes overall, beyond this receptor: The cross-sectional design could not show whether the associations came before the infection or were a result of it, and neither effector/memory subsets nor HPV-specific T cells were isolated. T-cell numbers per sample were unknown, so richness differences could reflect varying T-cell content rather than repertoire biology. TCR repertoire richness was significantly higher in CIN3+ cases than in controls across sequencing depths, while evenness did not differ. Lower TRBV6-7 relative abundance was observed in cases than in controls (approximately 0.1% versus 0.17%; Bonferroni P = 0.0008). By combining richness with V gene abundances, random forest classifiers separated cases from controls with an estimated AUC of about 0.82.

Every participant had a single incident cervical HPV16 infection, and women with prevalent HPV16 infections were excluded. Cervical HPV DNA was detected by MY09/MY11 PCR, and genotyping was performed by dot-blot hybridization. Fifteen mL of heparinized blood were centrifuged, and the buffy coat was split into aliquots, frozen at -30 degrees C, and then kept at -80 degrees C. Genomic DNA was extracted from buffy coat specimens using QIAGEN kits. The immunoSEQ assay used multiplex PCR to amplify TCR beta CDR3 regions from an average of approximately 1,200 ng of genomic DNA per sample. To correct primer bias, the assay used a complete synthetic TCR repertoire to set an amplification baseline. Amplicons were sequenced on the Illumina platform. As for the original processing: Sequence errors were corrected by clustering with frequency ratios and a modified nearest-neighbor algorithm, and the sequences were then analyzed in the immunoSEQ Analyzer using IMGT gene definitions. At each rarefaction depth, TCR richness and evenness were averaged across 20 rarefaction repeats, and samples with fewer sequences than that depth were excluded. V, D and J gene relative abundances were compared between groups with Wilcoxon rank sum tests, applying FDR correction. For the blinded duplicates, the intraclass correlation was 95% to 96% for TCR richness and averaged 76.4% across around 66 gene segments. As stored in TCRdb, this immuneACCESS dataset retains in-frame rearrangements with V and J assigned. A fraction of the clones does not appear; measured against another copy, unresolved V genes explain less than half of the discrepancy, and the remainder lacks a known reason. For V, J and clone size, that table is used; D and trimming come from the DNA. The table for this sample lists about 39,000 clones. Around 6.5% of the sample lies in the top ten.

The CDR3 numbers 16 residues from cysteine through phenylalanine. The DNA has 39 bases, all within the CDR3, and is read from base 1. CDR1 and CDR2, per the germline V gene, are LGHNA and YNFKEQ. Points on this clone: It lacks a known antigen. A read error may account for a junction end that differs from germline. The read gets to within 3 residues of the CDR3 end, and the germline J gene fills in the rest.

Source material: blood buffy coat. The chain couples TRBV4-2 to TRBJ2-5; 8 nucleotides in the junction match TRBD2. The source is a woman between 18 and 69 years old with a cervical HPV16 infection that either progressed to CIN3+ or cleared (not recorded which). Partial CDR3 DNA: TGCGCCAGCAGCCAAGATGGGGGACTAGTCCAAGAGACC. It is translated as CASSQDGGLVQET. The full CDR3 is CASSQDGGLVQETQYF.